This T cell receptor (beta chain) was captured by sequencing in a study of fetal regulatory T cell absence and autoimmunity. This CDR3 spans 15 amino acids. V lost 2 bases to trimming and J lost 0 bases, with 8 bases between them. Germline CDR1 reads MNHEY; CDR2 reads SMNVEV (reference sequence). Sequencing was at survey level. The protocol was immunoSEQ multiplex PCR, while the TCRdb copy is restricted to in-frame clones and leaves out a portion. The table shows some 44,000 clones, with approximately 83% occurring only once. This clone was recorded a few times. Its antigen is currently unknown. Whole-study results and caveats: Pancreas TCRs were oligoclonally enriched versus cord blood, some clones over 95-fold. Pancreas and cord blood did not differ much in TRB family usage.

The chain carries TRBV27 and TRBJ2-1; D unresolved. The source material was cord blood. The receptor's source is a newborn boy with IPEX syndrome. The CDR3 DNA reads TGTGCCAGCAGTTTAGTGTTGAACTCCTACAATGAGCAGTTCTTC. This encodes CASSLVLNSYNEQFF.